This T cell receptor (beta chain) derives from a study of blood T cell repertoires in COVID-19. Study background: Material from acute and convalescent COVID-19 was sourced from the United States, Italy and Spain.

Authors' data handling: Amplification with reference gene primers provided the estimates of nucleated cell counts. This table comes from immunoSEQ multiplex PCR, and its TCRdb copy is limited to in-frame clones, with some not included. V and J calls and clone size come straight from that table; D and trimming were deduced from the DNA. Of about 200,000 clones listed, 80% to 90% are singletons. CDR1 and CDR2 (germline): MGHDK, SYGVNS. Between the trimmed V and J ends, which lost 4 bases and 4 bases, there was a span of 6 bases. This CDR3 region has 12 residues. This TCR derives from a human donor in a cohort sampled during active COVID-19. This chain uses TRBV25-1 with TRBJ2-3; D gene uncertain. The sequencing input was peripheral blood. The CDR3 coding sequence is TGTGCCAGCAGTGGTAGTTCAGATACGCAGTATTTT. Protein: CASSGSSDTQYF.